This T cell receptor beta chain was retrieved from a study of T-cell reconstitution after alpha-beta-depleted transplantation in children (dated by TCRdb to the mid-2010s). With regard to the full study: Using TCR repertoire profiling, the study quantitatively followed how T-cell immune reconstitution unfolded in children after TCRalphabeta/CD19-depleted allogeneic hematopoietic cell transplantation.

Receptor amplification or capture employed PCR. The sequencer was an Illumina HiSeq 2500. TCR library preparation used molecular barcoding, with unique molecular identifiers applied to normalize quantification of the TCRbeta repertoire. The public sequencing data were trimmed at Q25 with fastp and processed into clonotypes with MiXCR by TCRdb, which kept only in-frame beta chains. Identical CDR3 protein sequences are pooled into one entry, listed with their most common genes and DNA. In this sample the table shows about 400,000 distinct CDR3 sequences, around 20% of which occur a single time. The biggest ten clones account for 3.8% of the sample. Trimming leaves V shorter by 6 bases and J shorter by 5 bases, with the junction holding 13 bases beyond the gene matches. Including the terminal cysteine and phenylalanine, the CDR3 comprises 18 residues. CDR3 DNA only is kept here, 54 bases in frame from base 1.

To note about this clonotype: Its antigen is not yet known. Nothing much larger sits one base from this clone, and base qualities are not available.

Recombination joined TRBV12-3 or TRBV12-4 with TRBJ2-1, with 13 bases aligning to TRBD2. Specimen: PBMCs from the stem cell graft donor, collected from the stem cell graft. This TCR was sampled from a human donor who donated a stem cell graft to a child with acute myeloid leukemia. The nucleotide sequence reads TGTGCCAGCAGCCCATGGACTAGCGGGAGAACTGAGAACAATGAGCAGTTCTTC. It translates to CASSPWTSGRTENNEQFF.